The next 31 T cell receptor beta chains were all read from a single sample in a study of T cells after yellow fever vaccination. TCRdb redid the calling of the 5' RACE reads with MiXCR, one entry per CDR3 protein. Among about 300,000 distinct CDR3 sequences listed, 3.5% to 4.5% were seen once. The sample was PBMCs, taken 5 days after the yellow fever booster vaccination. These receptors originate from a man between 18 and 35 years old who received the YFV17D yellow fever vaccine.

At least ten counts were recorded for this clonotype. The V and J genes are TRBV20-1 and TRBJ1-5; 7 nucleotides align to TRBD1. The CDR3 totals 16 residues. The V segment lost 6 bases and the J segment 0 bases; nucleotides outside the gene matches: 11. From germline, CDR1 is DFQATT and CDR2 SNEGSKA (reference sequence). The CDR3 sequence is CSARQGGRYSNQPQHF. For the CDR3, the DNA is TGCAGTGCGAGACAGGGAGGGAGATATAGCAATCAGCCCCAGCATTTT.

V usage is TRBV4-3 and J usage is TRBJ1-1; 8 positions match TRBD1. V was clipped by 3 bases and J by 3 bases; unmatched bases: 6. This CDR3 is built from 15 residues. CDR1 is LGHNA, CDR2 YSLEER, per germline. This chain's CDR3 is CASSHEPTGDTEAFF. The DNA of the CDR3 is TGCGCCAGCAGCCATGAGCCGACAGGGGACACTGAAGCTTTCTTT.

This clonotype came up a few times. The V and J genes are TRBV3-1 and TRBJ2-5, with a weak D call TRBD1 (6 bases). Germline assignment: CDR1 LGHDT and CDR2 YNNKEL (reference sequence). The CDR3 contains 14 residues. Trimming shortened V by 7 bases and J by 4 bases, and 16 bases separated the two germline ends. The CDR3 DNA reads TGTGCCAGCACACCACAGGGACGGGGAGAGACCCAGTACTTC. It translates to CASTPQGRGETQYF.

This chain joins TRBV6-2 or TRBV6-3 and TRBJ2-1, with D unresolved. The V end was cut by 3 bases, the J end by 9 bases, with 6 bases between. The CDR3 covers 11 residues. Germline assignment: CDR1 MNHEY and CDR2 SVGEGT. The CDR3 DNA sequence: TGTGCCAGCAGTTATAAGGGTGAGCAGTTCTTC. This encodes CASSYKGEQFF.

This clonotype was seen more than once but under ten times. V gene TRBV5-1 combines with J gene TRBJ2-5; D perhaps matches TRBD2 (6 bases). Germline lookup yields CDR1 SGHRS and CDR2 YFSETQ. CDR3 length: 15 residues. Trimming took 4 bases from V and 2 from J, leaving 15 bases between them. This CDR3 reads CASSEGAGLQETQYF. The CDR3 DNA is TGCGCCAGCAGCGAGGGAGCGGGCCTGCAAGAGACCCAGTACTTC.

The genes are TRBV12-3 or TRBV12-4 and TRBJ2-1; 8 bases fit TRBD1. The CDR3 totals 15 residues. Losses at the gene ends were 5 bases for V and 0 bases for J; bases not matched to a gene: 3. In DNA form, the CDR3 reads TGTGCCAGCAGTCGACAGGGGAGCTCCTACAATGAGCAGTTCTTC. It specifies CASSRQGSSYNEQFF.

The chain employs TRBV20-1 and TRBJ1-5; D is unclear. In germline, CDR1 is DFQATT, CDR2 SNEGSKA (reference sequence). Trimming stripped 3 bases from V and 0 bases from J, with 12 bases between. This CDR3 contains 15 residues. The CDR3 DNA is TGCAGTGCTAGGACCAGCCGGCTTAGCAATCAGCCCCAGCATTTT. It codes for CSARTSRLSNQPQHF.

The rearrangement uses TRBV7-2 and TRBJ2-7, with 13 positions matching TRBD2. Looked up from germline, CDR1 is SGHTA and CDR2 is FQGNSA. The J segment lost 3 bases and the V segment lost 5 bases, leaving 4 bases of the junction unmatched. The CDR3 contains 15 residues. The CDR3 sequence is CASSMTSGGYYEQYF. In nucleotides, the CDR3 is TGTGCCAGCAGCATGACTAGCGGGGGGTACTACGAGCAGTACTTC.

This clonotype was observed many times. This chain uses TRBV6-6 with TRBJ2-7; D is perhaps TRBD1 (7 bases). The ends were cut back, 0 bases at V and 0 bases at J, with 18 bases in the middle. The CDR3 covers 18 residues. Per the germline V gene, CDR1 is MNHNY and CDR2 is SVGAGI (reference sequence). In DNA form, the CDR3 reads TGTGCCAGCAGTTACTCTCTCGGCGGGACAGCTTTCTCCTACGAGCAGTACTTC. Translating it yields CASSYSLGGTAFSYEQYF.

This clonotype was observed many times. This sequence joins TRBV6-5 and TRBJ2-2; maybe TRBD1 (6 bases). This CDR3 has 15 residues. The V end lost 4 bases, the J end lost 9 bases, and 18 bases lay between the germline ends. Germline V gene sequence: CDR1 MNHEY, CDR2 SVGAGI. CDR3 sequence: CASSCPLSRDRELFF. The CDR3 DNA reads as TGTGCCAGCAGTTGCCCGCTGAGCCGGGACAGGGAGCTGTTTTTT.

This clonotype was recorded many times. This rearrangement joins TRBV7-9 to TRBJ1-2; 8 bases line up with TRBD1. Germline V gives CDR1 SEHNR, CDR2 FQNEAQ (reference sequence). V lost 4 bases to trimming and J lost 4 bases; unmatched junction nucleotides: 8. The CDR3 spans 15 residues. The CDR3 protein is CASSSWTGMGYGYTF. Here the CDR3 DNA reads TGTGCCAGCAGCTCATGGACAGGGATGGGCTATGGCTACACCTTC.

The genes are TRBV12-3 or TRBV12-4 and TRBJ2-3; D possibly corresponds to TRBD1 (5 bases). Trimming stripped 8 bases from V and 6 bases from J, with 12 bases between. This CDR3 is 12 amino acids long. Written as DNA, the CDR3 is TGTGCCAGCGGGGCAAGGGGCGATACGCAGTATTTT. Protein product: CASGARGDTQYF.

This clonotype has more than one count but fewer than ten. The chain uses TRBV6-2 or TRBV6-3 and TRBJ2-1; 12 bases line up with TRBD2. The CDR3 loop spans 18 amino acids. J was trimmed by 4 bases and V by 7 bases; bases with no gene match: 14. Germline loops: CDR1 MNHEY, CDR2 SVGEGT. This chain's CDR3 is CASTEVRTSGESYNEQFF. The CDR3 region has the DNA TGTGCCAGCACCGAGGTTCGGACTAGCGGGGAATCATACAATGAGCAGTTCTTC.

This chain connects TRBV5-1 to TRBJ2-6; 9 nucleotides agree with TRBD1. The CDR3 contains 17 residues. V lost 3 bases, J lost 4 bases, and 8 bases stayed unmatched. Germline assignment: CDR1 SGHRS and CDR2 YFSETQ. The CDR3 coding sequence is TGCGCCAGCAGCTCGGACAGGGGAGTTAGAGGGGCCAACGTCCTGACTTTC. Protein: CASSSDRGVRGANVLTF.

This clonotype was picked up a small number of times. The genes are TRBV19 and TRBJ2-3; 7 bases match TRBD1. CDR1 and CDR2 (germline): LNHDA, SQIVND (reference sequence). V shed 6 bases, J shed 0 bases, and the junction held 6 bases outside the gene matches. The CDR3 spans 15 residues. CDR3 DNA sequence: TGTGCCAGTAGACGACAGGGACCAAGCACAGATACGCAGTATTTT. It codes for CASRRQGPSTDTQYF.

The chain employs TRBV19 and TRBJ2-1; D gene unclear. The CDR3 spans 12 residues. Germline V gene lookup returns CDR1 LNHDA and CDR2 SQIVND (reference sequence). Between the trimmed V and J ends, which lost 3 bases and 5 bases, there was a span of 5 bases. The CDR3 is CASSISNNEQFF. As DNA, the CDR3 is TGTGCCAGTAGTATTTCTAACAATGAGCAGTTCTTC.

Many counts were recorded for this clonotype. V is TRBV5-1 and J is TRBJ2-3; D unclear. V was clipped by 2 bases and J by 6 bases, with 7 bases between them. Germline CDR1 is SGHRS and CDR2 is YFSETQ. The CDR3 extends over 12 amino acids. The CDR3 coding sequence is TGCGCCAGCAGCTTTTCGGAGGATACGCAGTATTTT. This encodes CASSFSEDTQYF.

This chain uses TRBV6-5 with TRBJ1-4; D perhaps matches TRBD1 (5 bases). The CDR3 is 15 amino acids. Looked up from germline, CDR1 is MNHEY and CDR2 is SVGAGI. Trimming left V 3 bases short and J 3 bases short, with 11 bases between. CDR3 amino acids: CASSYQGIPNEKLFF. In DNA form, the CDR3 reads TGTGCCAGCAGTTATCAGGGTATACCTAATGAAAAACTGTTTTTT.

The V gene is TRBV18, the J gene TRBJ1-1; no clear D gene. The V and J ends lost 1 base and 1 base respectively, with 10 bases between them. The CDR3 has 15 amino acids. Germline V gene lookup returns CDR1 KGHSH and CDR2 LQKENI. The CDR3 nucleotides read TGTGCCAGCTCACCACGCACTGCACAGAACACTGAAGCTTTCTTT. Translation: CASSPRTAQNTEAFF.

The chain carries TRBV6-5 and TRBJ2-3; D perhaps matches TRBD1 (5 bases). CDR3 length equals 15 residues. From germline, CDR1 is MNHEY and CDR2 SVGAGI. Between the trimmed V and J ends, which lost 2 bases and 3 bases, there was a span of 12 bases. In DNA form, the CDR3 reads TGTGCCAGCAGTTACGCCCTGCAGGGAACAGATACGCAGTATTTT. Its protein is CASSYALQGTDTQYF.

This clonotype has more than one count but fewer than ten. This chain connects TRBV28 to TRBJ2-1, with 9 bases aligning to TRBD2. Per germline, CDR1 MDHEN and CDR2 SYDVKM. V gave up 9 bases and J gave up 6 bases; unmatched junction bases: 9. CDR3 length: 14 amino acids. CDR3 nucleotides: TGTGCCAGTATTAAACCGACTAGCGGCAATGAGCAGTTCTTC. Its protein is CASIKPTSGNEQFF.

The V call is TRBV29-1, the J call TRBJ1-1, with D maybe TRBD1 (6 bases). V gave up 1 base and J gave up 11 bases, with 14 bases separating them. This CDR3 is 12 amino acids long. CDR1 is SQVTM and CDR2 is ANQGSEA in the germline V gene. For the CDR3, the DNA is TGCAGCGTTGAAGGGTTCCAGGGGACGGCTTTCTTT. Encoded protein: CSVEGFQGTAFF. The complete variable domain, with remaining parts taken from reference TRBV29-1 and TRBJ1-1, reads SAVISQKPSRDICQRGTSLTIQCQVDSQVTMMFWYRQQPGQSLTLIATANQGSEATYESGFVIDKFPISRPNLTFSTLTVSNMSPEDSSIYLCSVEGFQGTAFFGQGTRLTVV.

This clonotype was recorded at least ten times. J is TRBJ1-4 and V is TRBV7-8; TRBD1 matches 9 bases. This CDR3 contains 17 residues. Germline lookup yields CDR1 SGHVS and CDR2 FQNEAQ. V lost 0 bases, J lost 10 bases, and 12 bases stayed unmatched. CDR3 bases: TGTGCCAGCAGCTTAGCCGGGACAGGGTTCCTCTTGGGAAAACTGTTTTTT. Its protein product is CASSLAGTGFLLGKLFF. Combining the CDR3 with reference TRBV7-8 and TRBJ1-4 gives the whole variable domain GAGVSQSPRYKVAKRGQDVALRCDPISGHVSLFWYQQALGQGPEFLTYFQNEAQLDKSGLPSDRFFAERPEGSVSTLKIQRTQQEDSAVYLCASSLAGTGFLLGKLFFGSGTQLSVL.

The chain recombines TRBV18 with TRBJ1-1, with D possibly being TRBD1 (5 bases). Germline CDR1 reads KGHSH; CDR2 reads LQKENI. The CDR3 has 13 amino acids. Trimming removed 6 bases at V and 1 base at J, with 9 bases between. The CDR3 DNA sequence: TGTGCCAGCTCCGGGACTCCGAACACTGAAGCTTTCTTT. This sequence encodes CASSGTPNTEAFF. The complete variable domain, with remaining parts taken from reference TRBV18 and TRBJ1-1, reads NAGVMQNPRHLVRRRGQEARLRCSPMKGHSHVYWYRQLPEEGLKFMVYLQKENIIDESGMPKERFSAEFPKEGPSILRIQQVVRGDSAAYFCASSGTPNTEAFFGQGTRLTVV.

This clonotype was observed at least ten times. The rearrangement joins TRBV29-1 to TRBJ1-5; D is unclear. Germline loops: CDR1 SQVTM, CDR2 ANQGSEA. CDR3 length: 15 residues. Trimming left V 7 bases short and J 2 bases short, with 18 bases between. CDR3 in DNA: TGCAGCGCCTCGGACGGGATCTTGGGCAATCAGCCCCAGCATTTT. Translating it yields CSASDGILGNQPQHF. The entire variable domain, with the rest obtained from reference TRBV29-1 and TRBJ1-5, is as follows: SAVISQKPSRDICQRGTSLTIQCQVDSQVTMMFWYRQQPGQSLTLIATANQGSEATYESGFVIDKFPISRPNLTFSTLTVSNMSPEDSSIYLCSASDGILGNQPQHFGDGTRLSIL.

The CDR3 loop reads CASSVHSEQFF. As DNA, the CDR3 is TGTGCCAGCAGCGTCCATTCCGAGCAGTTCTTC. This chain links TRBV13 with TRBJ2-1; D gene ambiguous. The V and J ends lost 5 bases and 10 bases respectively, with 9 bases between them. The CDR3 spans 11 residues. The V gene's germline CDR1 is PRHDT and CDR2 FYEKMQ (reference sequence).

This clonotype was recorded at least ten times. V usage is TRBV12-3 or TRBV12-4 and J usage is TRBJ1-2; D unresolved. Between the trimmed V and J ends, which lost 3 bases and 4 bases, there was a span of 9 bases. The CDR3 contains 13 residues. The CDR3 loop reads CASSFGQTYGYTF. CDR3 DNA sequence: TGTGCCAGCAGTTTCGGGCAGACCTATGGCTACACCTTC.

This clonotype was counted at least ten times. CDR3 sequence reads: CASSLGTYGNQPQHF. CDR3 sequence (DNA): TGCGCCAGCAGCTTAGGGACTTACGGCAATCAGCCCCAGCATTTT. The chain employs TRBV5-1 and TRBJ1-5; a possible D gene is TRBD1 (5 bases). Trimming removed 2 bases at V and 2 bases at J, with 11 bases between. The CDR3 covers 15 residues. Germline CDR1 reads SGHRS; CDR2 reads YFSETQ.

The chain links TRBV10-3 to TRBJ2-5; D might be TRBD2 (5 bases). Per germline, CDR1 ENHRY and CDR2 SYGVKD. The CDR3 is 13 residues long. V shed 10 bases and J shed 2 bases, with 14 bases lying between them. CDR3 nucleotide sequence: TGTGCCACCCAGGACTTACCGCAAGAGACCCAGTACTTC. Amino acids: CATQDLPQETQYF.

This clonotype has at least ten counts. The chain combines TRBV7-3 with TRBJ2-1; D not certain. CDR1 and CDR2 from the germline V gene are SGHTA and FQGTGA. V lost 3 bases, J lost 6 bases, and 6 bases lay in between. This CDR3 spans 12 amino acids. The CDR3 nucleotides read TGTGCCAGCAGCTTTCTTTTCAATGAGCAGTTCTTC. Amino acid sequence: CASSFLFNEQFF.

This CDR3 is CASSQEWDSHTQYF. The CDR3 bases are TGCGCCAGCAGCCAAGAGTGGGACAGTCATACGCAGTATTTT. The genes are TRBV4-1 and TRBJ2-3; 7 positions agree with TRBD1. Unmatched junction bases numbered 4, after V lost 0 bases and J lost 7 bases. Germline values: CDR1 MGHRA, CDR2 YSYEKL. This CDR3 spans 14 amino acids.